What follows is one T cell receptor (beta chain) and its context. The CDR3 sequence is 14 residues long. The germline V and J ends were trimmed by 1 base and 1 base, with 8 bases remaining between them. Germline-derived CDR1 and CDR2 are SEHNR and FQNEAQ (reference sequence). The data are from a study of blood T cell repertoires in COVID-19. Across the study: Acute-phase and convalescent COVID-19 samples originated in the United States, Italy and Spain. Sources were T cells, B-cell-depleted T cells, or PBMCs; the material itself was cDNA or gDNA.

Per the authors' pipeline: Reference gene primer amplification in the assay estimated nucleated cell counts. Clones were sequenced by immunoSEQ multiplex PCR, and TCRdb holds only the in-frame ones, with some missing. That table furnishes V, J and clone size, whereas the DNA furnished D and trimming. The sample holds roughly 200,000 clones; 86% are singletons and the top ten take 3% to 4%. The sequencing sample was made of PBMCs or T cells enriched from blood (not recorded which). The chain links TRBV7-9 to TRBJ2-7; a weak D match, TRBD1 (5 bases). The clonotype originates from a middle-aged woman with acute COVID-19. CDR3 DNA: TGTGCCAGCAGCTTAGGGGGCCGATCCTACGAGCAGTACTTC. Protein sequence: CASSLGGRSYEQYF.